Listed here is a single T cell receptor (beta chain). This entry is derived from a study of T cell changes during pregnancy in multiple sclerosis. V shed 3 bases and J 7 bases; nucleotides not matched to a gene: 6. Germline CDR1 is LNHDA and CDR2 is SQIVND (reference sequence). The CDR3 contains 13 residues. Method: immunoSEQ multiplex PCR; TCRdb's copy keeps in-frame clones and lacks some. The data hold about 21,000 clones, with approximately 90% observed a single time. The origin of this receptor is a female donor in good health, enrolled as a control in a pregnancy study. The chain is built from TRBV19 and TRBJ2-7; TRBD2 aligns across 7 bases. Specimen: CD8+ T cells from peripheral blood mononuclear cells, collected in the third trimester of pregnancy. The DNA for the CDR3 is TGTGCCAGTAGTATTGTGGGAGCGGGAGAGCAGTACTTC. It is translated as CASSIVGAGEQYF.